The 30 T cell receptor beta chains below all came from one sample that was sequenced in a study of T-cell memory formation after mild COVID-19. From the 5' RACE reads, TCRdb called clonotypes with MiXCR, one entry per CDR3 protein. The profile shows about 350,000 distinct CDR3 sequences, approximately 22% of them singletons. Sequencing used PBMCs or a T cell subset sorted from them (not recorded which). These receptors all come from a man aged 18 to 35 who had mild COVID-19 (a few samples of this study predate the infection). Cell type and time point are not known.

This clonotype was observed at least ten times. The V and J genes are TRBV2 and TRBJ1-4; the D gene is possibly TRBD1 (5 bases). This CDR3 is built from 14 residues. V lost 7 bases to trimming and J lost 4 bases, with 13 bases between them. The germline V gene has CDR1 SNHLY and CDR2 FYNNEI. This CDR3 reads CASKRDVHNEKLFF. The CDR3 nucleotides are TGTGCCAGCAAACGGGACGTACATAATGAAAAACTGTTTTTT.

This clonotype was found a few times. J is TRBJ2-7 and V is TRBV28; 7 bases match TRBD1. CDR1 is MDHEN and CDR2 is SYDVKM in the germline V gene. The CDR3 runs 15 residues. The junction had 11 bases not matched to a gene; V was cut back by 8 bases and J by 1 base. The CDR3 loop is CASSLGGADSYEQYV. The CDR3 DNA is TGTGCCAGCTCCCTAGGGGGCGCGGATTCCTACGAGCAGTACGTC.

In its sample, this clonotype was seen a few times. This rearrangement joins TRBV12-3 or TRBV12-4 to TRBJ2-3; D may be TRBD2 (7 bases). Deletions cut 5 bases from V and 2 bases from J, with 17 bases between. The CDR3 is 16 residues long. CDR3 nucleotide sequence: TGTGCCAGCAGTCCCCGGGGGGACACCCTCACAGATACGCAGTATTTT. It translates to CASSPRGDTLTDTQYF.

This clonotype was recorded many times. This CDR3 is CASSLGQTTLFF. CDR3 nucleotides: TGTGCCAGCTCTCTTGGGCAGACGACGCTGTTTTTT. The chain links TRBV12-3 or TRBV12-4 to TRBJ1-4; D gene uncertain. Trimming took off 8 bases at V and 14 bases at J, with 18 bases between the two ends. The CDR3 is made up of 12 amino acids.

This clonotype came up a few times. The J gene is TRBJ2-1, the V gene TRBV9; TRBD2 matches at 7 bases. CDR3 length: 15 amino acids. Trimming at V came to 7 bases and at J to 7 bases, leaving 14 bases not matched to a gene. CDR1 SGDLS and CDR2 YYNGEE come from the germline V gene. CDR3 sequence: CASGPRSSGRNEQFF. CDR3 coding DNA: TGTGCCAGCGGCCCGAGGTCTAGCGGCCGAAATGAGCAGTTCTTC.

The sample holds many counts of this clonotype. V and J are TRBV4-3 and TRBJ1-5; the match to TRBD1 covers 7 bases. The junction had 4 bases not matched to a gene; V was cut back by 3 bases and J by 5 bases. CDR1 is LGHNA, CDR2 YSLEER, per germline. CDR3 length equals 14 residues. In nucleotides, the CDR3 is TGCGCCAGCAGCCAGATAGGGGGCGATCAGCCCCAGCATTTT. Its protein product is CASSQIGGDQPQHF.

This clonotype was observed a few times. This chain uses TRBV7-9 with TRBJ2-7; the match to TRBD1 covers 7 bases. The CDR3 has 14 amino acids. After removal of 5 bases from V and 0 bases from J, the junction contained 4 bases not matched to a gene. Looked up from germline, CDR1 is SEHNR and CDR2 is FQNEAQ (reference sequence). For the CDR3, the DNA is TGTGCCAGCAGCCAAAGGGACAGCTCCTACGAGCAGTACTTC. Protein product: CASSQRDSSYEQYF.

A single count supports this clonotype. The V call is TRBV11-3, the J call TRBJ2-7, with a weak D call TRBD2 (5 bases). This CDR3 comprises 13 residues. Germline V lookup: CDR1 SGHNT, CDR2 YENEEA. The V end was cut by 4 bases, the J end by 6 bases, with 13 bases between. In DNA, the CDR3 is TGTGCCAGCAGCTCCAGCGGACTCTCCGAGCAGTACTTC. It encodes CASSSSGLSEQYF.

The chain links TRBV7-9 to TRBJ2-1; 8 positions agree with TRBD2. The CDR3 totals 15 residues. The V gene's germline CDR1 is SEHNR and CDR2 FQNEAQ (reference sequence). V was clipped by 5 bases and J by 8 bases; unmatched bases: 11. The CDR3 protein is CASSQPGLGYHEQFF. CDR3 coding DNA: TGTGCCAGCAGCCAACCGGGACTAGGTTACCATGAGCAGTTCTTC. The whole variable domain, filled in from reference TRBV7-9 and TRBJ2-1, reads DTGVSQNPRHKITKRGQNVTFRCDPISEHNRLYWYRQTLGQGPEFLTYFQNEAQLEKSRLLSDRFSAERPKGSFSTLEIQRTEQGDSAMYLCASSQPGLGYHEQFFGPGTRLTVL.

This chain links TRBV5-1 with TRBJ1-6; no definite D call. Trimming pared 1 base from V and 5 bases from J, leaving 10 bases between. Germline V lookup: CDR1 SGHRS, CDR2 YFSETQ. The length of the CDR3 is 15 residues. The CDR3 loop is CASSLYGENNSPLHF. The DNA for the CDR3 is TGCGCCAGCAGCTTGTACGGGGAAAATAATTCACCCCTCCACTTT. Combining the CDR3 with reference TRBV5-1 and TRBJ1-6 gives the whole variable domain KAGVTQTPRYLIKTRGQQVTLSCSPISGHRSVSWYQQTPGQGLQFLFEYFSETQRNKGNFPGRFSGRQFSNSRSEMNVSTLELGDSALYLCASSLYGENNSPLHFGNGTRLTVT.

The rearrangement uses TRBV6-2 or TRBV6-3 and TRBJ2-3, with unresolved D. Germline V CDR1 and CDR2: MNHEY, SVGEGT. The CDR3 is made up of 14 amino acids. Trimming removed 4 bases at V and 5 bases at J, with 13 bases between. In nucleotides, the CDR3 is TGTGCCAGCAGTTTCTACTGGGTGAGAGATACGCAGTATTTT. Its translation: CASSFYWVRDTQYF.

This clonotype has more than one count but fewer than ten. The CDR3 nucleotides are TGTGCCAGCAGCCCTCCAGGGACCTACAATGAGCAGTTCTTC. Amino acid sequence: CASSPPGTYNEQFF. The V call is TRBV7-3, the J call TRBJ2-1, with a possible D match to TRBD1 (5 bases). The CDR3 consists of 14 residues. V lost 5 bases to trimming and J lost 2 bases, with 10 bases between them. CDR1 SGHTA and CDR2 FQGTGA come from the germline V gene.

This chain links TRBV5-1 with TRBJ1-1, with 9 bases lining up with TRBD1. The CDR3 sequence is 15 residues long. Germline CDR1 reads SGHRS; CDR2 reads YFSETQ. Trimming cost V 4 bases and J 3 bases; bases outside gene matches: 7. The CDR3 coding sequence is TGCGCCAGCAGCCCCACGACAGGGGGTGACACTGAAGCTTTCTTT. This encodes CASSPTTGGDTEAFF.

This clonotype has a single count. This sequence joins TRBV27 and TRBJ1-1, with D unclear. The V gene's germline CDR1 is MNHEY and CDR2 SMNVEV (reference sequence). This CDR3 has 13 amino acids. Trimming pared 6 bases from V and 6 bases from J, leaving 14 bases between. As DNA, the CDR3 is TGTGCCAGCAGCTCCAGAGGTTTAGCTGAAGCTTTCTTT. Translated: CASSSRGLAEAFF.

This clonotype was picked up a small number of times. The junction departs from germline at one end; a sequencing error may be responsible. V gene TRBV5-1 combines with J gene TRBJ2-5, with D unclear. CDR3 length: 14 amino acids. Germline V gene sequence: CDR1 SGHRS, CDR2 YFSETQ. The CDR3 protein is CASILAARQETQYF. For the CDR3, the DNA is TGCGCCAGCATCTTGGCAGCCAGACAAGAGACCCAGTACTTC.

This clonotype showed up just a few times. J is TRBJ1-1 and V is TRBV6-2 or TRBV6-3, with no clear D. CDR3 length: 13 residues. Germline lookup yields CDR1 MNHEY and CDR2 SVGEGT. With 2 bases removed from V and 10 bases from J, the gap between germline ends came to 14 bases. In DNA, the CDR3 is TGTGCCAGCAGTTACCCGGAGACTCGGGTAGCTTTCTTT. Amino acids: CASSYPETRVAFF.

The V and J genes are TRBV6-5 and TRBJ2-5; 10 bases match TRBD2. After removal of 5 bases from V and 2 bases from J, the junction contained 5 bases not matched to a gene. The length of the CDR3 is 15 residues. The germline V gene encodes CDR1 MNHEY and CDR2 SVGAGI. CDR3 protein: CASSSGGAGQETQYF. CDR3 nucleotide sequence: TGTGCCAGCAGTAGCGGGGGGGCGGGACAAGAGACCCAGTACTTC.

The V and J genes are TRBV6-2 or TRBV6-3 and TRBJ1-5; D is unclear. With 6 bases removed from V and 4 bases from J, the gap between germline ends came to 10 bases. The CDR3 extends over 13 amino acids. The germline gives CDR1 MNHEY, CDR2 SVGEGT. The CDR3 region has the DNA TGTGCCAGCAGCCTCATGATGAATCAGCCCCAGCATTTT. Translated: CASSLMMNQPQHF.

This clonotype was detected a few times. This chain joins TRBV12-3 or TRBV12-4 and TRBJ2-5; TRBD1 agrees at 7 bases. The CDR3 covers 14 residues. V lost 3 bases, J lost 5 bases, and 6 bases stayed unmatched. As DNA, the CDR3 is TGTGCCAGCAGTTTGGCGACAGGGCGTGAGACCCAGTACTTC. Translating it yields CASSLATGRETQYF.

The V and J genes are TRBV7-8 and TRBJ2-7, with TRBD1 identical over 7 bases. This CDR3 is 16 amino acids long. The ends lost 5 bases at V and 3 bases at J; junction bases unmatched: 13. CDR1 SGHVS and CDR2 FQNEAQ come from the germline V gene. CDR3 protein: CASSPTPGQSFYEQYF. In nucleotides, the CDR3 is TGTGCCAGCAGCCCAACGCCGGGACAGAGCTTCTACGAGCAGTACTTC.

This clonotype was seen only a few times. The chain joins TRBV6-6 to TRBJ2-1; D unresolved. The CDR3 sequence is 12 residues long. Trimming cost V 2 bases and J 8 bases, with 7 bases left between them. The germline gives CDR1 MNHNY, CDR2 SVGAGI (reference sequence). CDR3 sequence (DNA): TGTGCCAGCAGTTACATGGTCGATGAGCAGTTCTTC. Residues: CASSYMVDEQFF.

The chain carries TRBV18 and TRBJ2-7; a possible D gene is TRBD1 (6 bases). The length of the CDR3 is 15 residues. V lost 3 bases, J lost 3 bases, and 15 bases lay in between. Germline-derived CDR1 and CDR2 are KGHSH and LQKENI. In DNA form, the CDR3 reads TGTGCCAGCTCACCCTTCTACGGACAGATCTACGAGCAGTACTTC. Protein sequence: CASSPFYGQIYEQYF.

This clonotype has only a few counts. The chain joins TRBV5-6 to TRBJ2-3; 9 bases are shared with TRBD1. This CDR3 is 15 amino acids long. Germline V lookup: CDR1 SGHDT, CDR2 YYEEEE. Trimming removed 3 bases from V and 1 base from J; junction bases left unmatched: 3. The CDR3 bases are TGTGCCAGCAGCTGGGGGGACAGGGGCACAGATACGCAGTATTTT. Encoded protein: CASSWGDRGTDTQYF.

There are a few counts of this clonotype. The CDR3 sequence is CASSVAAGVFSDTQYF. The CDR3 DNA follows: TGTGCCAGCAGCGTAGCGGCGGGGGTGTTCTCAGATACGCAGTATTTT. The chain employs TRBV9 and TRBJ2-3; 7 nucleotides line up with TRBD2. Trimming at V came to 0 bases and at J to 4 bases, leaving 8 bases not matched to a gene. This CDR3 region has 16 residues. Germline loops: CDR1 SGDLS, CDR2 YYNGEE.

The J gene is TRBJ2-2, the V gene TRBV24-1; unclear D gene. Germline CDR1 is KGHDR and CDR2 is SFDVKD. V lost 5 bases, J lost 4 bases, and 10 bases lay in between. This CDR3 spans 14 amino acids. CDR3 residues: CATSGETSTGELFF. The CDR3 DNA reads TGTGCCACCAGTGGGGAAACAAGCACCGGGGAGCTGTTTTTT.

This clonotype was counted between two and nine times. The rearrangement joins TRBV6-1 to TRBJ1-6; D may be TRBD1 (6 bases). The CDR3 is made up of 15 amino acids. The V gene's germline CDR1 is MNHNS and CDR2 SASEGT. The V and J ends lost 7 bases and 14 bases respectively, with 24 bases between them. The DNA for the CDR3 is TGTGCCAGCACTGGAGAGGGGGACGGGGGTAGAGCCCTCCACTTT. This sequence encodes CASTGEGDGGRALHF.

The chain has TRBV19 and TRBJ2-3; D gene uncertain. The CDR3 is 16 residues long. Per germline, CDR1 LNHDA and CDR2 SQIVND (reference sequence). The V end was cut by 5 bases, the J end by 0 bases, with 15 bases between. Written as DNA, the CDR3 is TGTGCCAGTAGTTCCCCCGGATGGGATAGCACAGATACGCAGTATTTT. This sequence encodes CASSSPGWDSTDTQYF.

The chain employs TRBV11-2 and TRBJ1-4; TRBD1 aligns across 7 bases. Germline lookup yields CDR1 SGHAT and CDR2 FQNNGV. With 5 bases clipped from V and 5 bases from J, the junction kept 8 bases outside the gene matches. This CDR3 contains 15 residues. The chain's CDR3 is CASSHSDRQNEKLFF. CDR3 DNA: TGTGCCAGCAGCCACTCGGACAGGCAAAATGAAAAACTGTTTTTT.

The chain couples TRBV12-3 or TRBV12-4 to TRBJ2-1; possibly TRBD2 for D (5 bases). V shed 3 bases and J shed 6 bases, with 9 bases lying between them. The CDR3 loop spans 13 amino acids. The CDR3 DNA reads TGTGCCAGCAGTTTTGCTAGCTTCAATGAGCAGTTCTTC. Its protein is CASSFASFNEQFF.

This clonotype was observed a few times. V gene TRBV9 combines with J gene TRBJ2-3; D unresolved. V shed 0 bases and J shed 4 bases, with 9 bases lying between them. Germline assignment: CDR1 SGDLS and CDR2 YYNGEE. CDR3 length equals 14 residues. CDR3 loop: CASSVEGPPDTQYF. The CDR3 DNA sequence: TGTGCCAGCAGCGTAGAAGGCCCCCCAGATACGCAGTATTTT.